This T cell receptor (beta chain) was profiled in a study of cytomegalovirus exposure and HLA in healthy donors (dated 2017 in TCRdb). With respect to the entire study: An earlier analysis of about 560 of the donors reported 276 Gb of sequence data and approximately 120 million unique TCR beta sequences obtained from approximately 180 million T cells. To predict cytomegalovirus infection status, the study combined high-throughput TCR immunosequencing, statistical association of individual TCRs with disease status, and machine learning. Across under 500 genotyped donors of the cohort, an average of about 250,000 unique TCR beta nucleotide sequences per donor were sequenced, and roughly 18% of those sequences were non-productive. Besides the first cohort of 666 subjects, a separate validation cohort made up of roughly 130 different subjects was used. The T cell repertoires of several hundred subjects were profiled by immunosequencing and related to cytomegalovirus serostatus. Genome-wide SNP genotypes for about three fifths of the roughly 670 donors were used in a later genetic analysis, which treated that subset as a discovery cohort. An early release that covered fewer than 750 HLA-typed donors contained approximately 300 gigabases of sequencing data and 85 million to 100 million unique TCR sequences. An earlier analysis of 500 to 750 of the donors applied high-throughput TCR beta sequencing to assess whether each TCR beta V gene segment acted as functional or pseudogenic. To study patterns of TCR occurrence, a later analysis re-analyzed previously published TCR beta repertoires from several hundred donors and added high-resolution HLA genotyping. Four or five DR-DQ haplotypes were handled as single units for association and clustering because linkage in the cohort was strong. Donor age, sex, ethnicity and CMV serostatus were collected together with the repertoire data. Of the roughly 400 genotyped donors, 65% to 90% fell in the genetic ancestry cluster associated with self-reported Caucasian donors. HLA typing included class I and class II loci at four-digit resolution. In the later analysis, no new phenotypic data were used to find candidate immune exposures; instead, reliance was placed on TCR beta sequences and their occurrence across donors. The study aimed to test whether signatures of past pathogen exposure could be identified by cataloging public T cell receptors. Typing coverage differed by locus: A, B, C, DRB1 and DQB1 were typed in about 629-630 donors, DQA1 in roughly 500, DPA1 in nearly 610, and DPB1 in 450 to 490. Every discovery cohort repertoire had been produced on one sequencing platform.

Results and caveats for the whole study, not just this receptor: In the study, 164 TCR beta chains were listed as associated with cytomegalovirus. Because counts were too low, seventeen rarely observed V segments, including chromosome 9 orphons, were left out of the earlier analysis of some 640 of the donors. In a later analysis, most CMV-associated TCR beta chains were found to appear HLA-restricted, with HLA associations seemingly driven largely by CMV exposure. At a false discovery rate of 0.05, a later analysis linked around 15,000 TCR beta sequences to specific HLA alleles. The cohort was sequenced for TCR beta chains only, and without alpha or paired-chain data the features that could be detected were limited. In a later genetic analysis, a missense DCLRE1C variant was associated with V-gene and J-gene trimming of TCR beta chains, and the association was replicated in an independent cohort. Because HLA typing was missing for some donors at each locus, association tests included only the typed subset. The presence/absence analyses assumed that sequencing depth was roughly uniform across donors, and that assumption may not be true. Linkage disequilibrium might explain the correlated functional status among segregating V segments, but an unknown experimental factor could not be excluded. Three of the identified cytomegalovirus-associated TCR beta chains were confirmed in vitro to be specific for cytomegalovirus antigens. The 87-base-pair reads could not distinguish some IMGT-functional V segments, including TRBV6-2 and TRBV6-3, so those segments were excluded. In an earlier analysis of 587 of the donors, most TCR beta V segments appeared in productive rearrangements about 90% or about 30% of the time, broadly matching IMGT annotations. The sequencing pipeline was judged likely to have produced a cluster of highly shared sequence variants as a technical artifact. Assigning TCR associations to individual alleles was difficult when HLA alleles, especially DR and DQ, strongly co-occurred. The authors suggested that the approach could potentially be generalized to other disease states and immunological phenotypes. According to a later analysis, TCR association rates differed among HLA loci, with DRB1 alleles showing the most associated TCRs and HLA-C alleles showing the fewest. A later analysis reported that several top co-occurrence clusters appeared linked to parvovirus B19, influenza, CMV and Epstein-Barr virus. Compared with the roughly 710-donor mean, donors in an Asian-associated ancestry cluster had fewer N-insertions in productive TCRs, according to a later genetic analysis. Immune exposure information for the cohort was limited to CMV serostatus. In a later analysis, HLA-associated TCR beta chains were found to be more clonally expanded and to have lower generation probabilities than equally common non-associated chains. A further reported finding was that TCR beta sequences accurately predicted the HLA-A and HLA-B alleles for most subjects in the first cohort. Most TCR sequences were observed very rarely across donors, whereas some public TCRs were present in many individuals. The classifier was reported to diagnose cytomegalovirus status with high specificity and sensitivity in both the original cohort and the validation cohort.

In total, roughly 670 healthy bone marrow donors made up the cohort. Cohort members were all nominally healthy when sampled, although unrecorded immune exposures were likely present. The donor was CMV seronegative and was included in the group of several hundred seronegative cohort members. A peripheral blood sample was collected from each donor, and TCR beta sequencing was performed on peripheral blood mononuclear cells. The Qiagen DNeasy Blood Extraction Kit was used to extract genomic DNA from the blood cell samples. On this clone itself: Its antigen specificity is not known. No much larger clone is present one base from it, and per-base qualities are unavailable.

Looking up the germline V gene yields CDR1 SGHTA and CDR2 FQGNSA. V and J are truncated by 5 bases and 3 bases respectively, leaving an intervening sequence of 10 bases. The CDR3 sequence holds 13 residues, the cysteine and phenylalanine included. Only the CDR3 part of the read is kept: 39 bases, read in frame from the first base. Libraries were built with the immunoSEQ multiplex PCR assay. For the multiplex PCR, a mixture combining 60 forward primers for TCR Vbeta segments and 13 reverse primers for TCR Jbeta segments was used. The CDR3 region of rearranged TCR beta genes was amplified from genomic DNA with a multiplex PCR assay. The amplified TCR beta libraries were sequenced on the Illumina HiSeq System as 87-base-pair reads. The authors' analysis ran thus. A later analysis tallied roughly 76 million unique TCR beta chains across the 666 repertoires, and 10 million to 11 million of those chains were shared by two or more donors. Raw reads were error-corrected and collapsed into unique sequences by a nearest-neighbor algorithm in which closely related sequences were merged to remove PCR and sequencing errors. V, D and J gene segments were assigned by aligning CDR3 sequences to IMGT reference sequences. Each retained sequence needed at least a six-nucleotide match to both a V gene segment and a J gene segment. A rearrangement counted as productive if the CDR3 had no stop codons and remained in frame with V and J, and every other rearrangement counted as non-productive. CDR3 was defined according to IMGT convention as the region running from the second conserved V-encoded cysteine to the conserved J-encoded phenylalanine. The earlier analysis of fewer than 750 of the donors excluded sequences that lacked an unambiguous match to a single V gene segment. An earlier analysis of a few hundred of the donors called V segments functional above 56.7% productive rearrangements and segregating when the between-donor standard deviation exceeded 5%. To diagnose cytomegalovirus status from the catalog of TCR beta chain sequences, a statistical classification framework was built. V and J gene assignment, in a later analysis, came from comparing TCR nucleotide sequences with IMGT/GENE-DB human TR gene sequences. A later analysis assigned CDR3 sequences and most-parsimonious VDJ recombination scenarios with the TCRdist pipeline. In a later analysis, each TCR beta chain was defined by its CDR3 amino acid sequence together with its V-gene family, and reads without a unique V-gene family were excluded. To address suspected cross-contamination and a sequencing artifact, a later analysis removed roughly 580 highly shared, low-generation-probability nucleotide sequences. In a later analysis, a clonal expansion index for each public chain was calculated from normalized within-repertoire ranks of inferred template counts. In a later analysis, generation probabilities were computed using a VDJ recombination model fitted to out-of-frame rearrangements, and the results were checked against IGoR. In a later analysis, TCR-TCR, TCR-HLA and TCR-CMV co-occurrence was scored with hypergeometric tests, and a repertoire-size bias correction was applied to TCR pairs. False discovery rates were estimated in a later analysis by permuting HLA or CMV assignments 20 times. A later analysis grouped co-occurring TCRs with DBSCAN, adding TCRdist sequence similarity when clustering within HLA-allele-positive subsets. Repertoires with fewer than 30,000 or more than 120,000 public chains, plus five repertoires with anomalous nucleotide sharing, were excluded from co-occurrence clustering. The immuneACCESS repertoire file appears here via TCRdb, limited to in-frame rearrangements. These files lack a portion of the clones; in checked studies, under half of the deficit traces to unresolved V genes, and the cause of the others is not known. V, J and clone size are those of that table, while D and trimming were read from the DNA. This sample comprises a few hundred thousand clones, about nine tenths of them detected only once. 1.7% of the sample comes from the top ten.

This sequence was found in a girl aged 2 to 9 in good health and CMV-seronegative. The receptor chain draws on TRBV7-2 and TRBJ2-5; no D gene call is confident. The sample consisted of PBMCs. The CDR3 corresponds to CASSPGFKETQYF. The bases are TGTGCCAGCAGCCCCGGGTTCAAAGAGACCCAGTACTTC.